A selection of T cell receptor beta chains follows, all from one sample in a study of cytomegalovirus exposure and HLA in healthy donors. Measured with immunoSEQ multiplex PCR; TCRdb has only the in-frame clones, and not every one. The data contain 150,000 to 200,000 clones, 75% to 90% of them singletons. The material sequenced was PBMCs. Receptors originate from a male donor in good health and CMV-seropositive. CDR3s include the opening cysteine and the closing phenylalanine or tryptophan. Rows may omit the clone size; those that give it use once, few, many or a size class.

CASSLEVWLDNEQFF TRBJ2-1 TRBV11-2 .
CASSLGTGVGYTF TRBJ1-2 TRBV11-2 .
CASSTENTEAFF TRBJ1-1 TRBV9 .
CASSFGRQETQYF TRBJ2-5 TRBV5-4 .
CASSPSGSSGELFF TRBJ2-2 TRBV9 once
CASSADSFNYGYTF TRBJ1-2 TRBV4-2 .
CASSEYDTSSGNTIYF TRBJ1-3 TRBV25-1 .
CASSLVDRPYEQYF TRBJ2-7 TRBV5-4 .
CASNPSELSTDTQYF TRBJ2-3 TRBV7-2 .
CASSGGAPNQPQHF TRBJ1-5 TRBV27 .
CASSSPGLADIQYF TRBJ2-4 TRBV27 .
CASSPPLDRGNLYEQYF TRBJ2-7 TRBV28 .
CASSFGTGVYNSPLHF TRBJ1-6 TRBV5-1 few
CASSLSPAPYTEQYF TRBJ2-7 TRBV7-9 .
CASSLSGTEQETQYF TRBJ2-5 TRBV13 .
CASSPRADTQYF TRBJ2-3 TRBV2 .
CSVEGTSTYEQYF TRBJ2-7 TRBV29-1 .
CASNSMGLAGSNTGELFF TRBJ2-2 TRBV11-2 .
CASINREVDTQYF TRBJ2-3 TRBV6-6 .
CASSQSEVGDNYEQYF TRBJ2-7 TRBV4-1 .
CASRGQGRLEQYF TRBJ2-7 TRBV28 .
CASSGQASSYEQYF TRBJ2-7 TRBV11-3 .
CASSTGGTNEKLFF TRBJ1-4 TRBV5-1 .
CASSLGRENQPQHF TRBJ1-5 TRBV11-3 .
CAWSGSGRDTGELFF TRBJ2-2 TRBV30 .
CAWSVQSGNEKLFF TRBJ1-4 TRBV30 .
CASSIRGGEQFF TRBJ2-1 TRBV19 once
CASMFSSGNTIYF TRBJ1-3 TRBV19 once
CASRFREDQETQYF TRBJ2-5 TRBV6-6 .
CATLIERRDEQYF TRBJ2-7 TRBV21-1 .
CASSGGLAVSYEQFF TRBJ2-1 TRBV5-1 few
CASSVTGLSGNTIYF TRBJ1-3 TRBV9 .
CASSVVSSGTYASSTDTQYF TRBJ2-3 TRBV9 .
CASSPLWGDEKLFF TRBJ1-4 TRBV6-1 once